The text below deals with one TCR beta chain. This CDR3 region has 13 residues. Germline V gene lookup returns CDR1 SQVTM and CDR2 ANQGSEA. Trimming left V 0 bases short and J 12 bases short, with 16 bases between. Reverse transcription of extracted RNA yielded cDNA, which provided the sequencing template. Produced via immunoSEQ multiplex PCR; TCRdb's table is partial and in-frame only. This sample yields 130,000 to 150,000 clones, of which approximately 51% are seen a single time; roughly 0.92% belongs to the top ten. This specimen belongs to a study of CD8+ T cells in alopecia areata. The TCR comes from a human donor with alopecia areata. The specimen was CD4+ T cells sorted from blood, collected at week 0. The chain combines TRBV29-1 with TRBJ2-3; tentatively, D is TRBD1 (7 bases). This CDR3 reads CSVEDGGRTGQYF. In DNA form, the CDR3 reads TGCAGCGTTGAAGATGGAGGGAGGACAGGACAGTATTTT.